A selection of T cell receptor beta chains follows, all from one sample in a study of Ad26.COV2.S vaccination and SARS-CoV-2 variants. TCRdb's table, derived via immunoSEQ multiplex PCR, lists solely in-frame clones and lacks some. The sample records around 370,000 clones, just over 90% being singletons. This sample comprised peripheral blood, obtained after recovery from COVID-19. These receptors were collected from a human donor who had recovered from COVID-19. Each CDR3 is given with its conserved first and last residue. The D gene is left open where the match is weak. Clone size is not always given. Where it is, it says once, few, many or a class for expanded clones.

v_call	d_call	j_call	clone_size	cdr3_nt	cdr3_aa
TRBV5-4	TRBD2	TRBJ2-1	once	TGTGCCAGCAGCTTAGCGGGGGGGCTGAATGAGCAGTTCTTC	CASSLAGGLNEQFF
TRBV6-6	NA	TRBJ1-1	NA	TGTGCCAGCAGTCATCAGGGTTCGAACACTGAAGCTTTCTTT	CASSHQGSNTEAFF
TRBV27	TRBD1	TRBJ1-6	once	TGTGCCAGCCGCAGACAGGGGAATAATTCACCCCTCCACTTT	CASRRQGNNSPLHF
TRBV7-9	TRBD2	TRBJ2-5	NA	TGTGCCAGCAGCTTAGGGGGGGACTACTTCCAAGAGACCCAGTACTTC	CASSLGGDYFQETQYF
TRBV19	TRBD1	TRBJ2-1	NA	TGTGCCAGTAGTCAGGGGGCTAATGAGCAGTTCTTC	CASSQGANEQFF
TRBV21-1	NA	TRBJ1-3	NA	TGTGCCAGCAGCAAAGACAGGACTGGAAACACCATATATTTT	CASSKDRTGNTIYF
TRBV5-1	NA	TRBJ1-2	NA	TGCGCCAGCAGCTTGGTTCCAGGCAGGAATGGCTACACCTTC	CASSLVPGRNGYTF
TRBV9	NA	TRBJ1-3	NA	TGTGCCAGCAGCTTCCGGACAGACGGAAACACCATATATTTT	CASSFRTDGNTIYF
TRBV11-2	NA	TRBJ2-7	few	TGTGCCAGCTCCTTGAGGGGCTGGGGGGTGTCCTACGAGCAGTACTTC	CASSLRGWGVSYEQYF
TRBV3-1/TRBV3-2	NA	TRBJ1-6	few	TGTGCCAGCAGCCAAGATCCAAGGGCAAATTCACCCCTCCACTTT	CASSQDPRANSPLHF
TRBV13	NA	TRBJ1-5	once	TGTGCCAGCAGCTTACGGCAGGGAAGCAATCAGCCCCAGCATTTT	CASSLRQGSNQPQHF
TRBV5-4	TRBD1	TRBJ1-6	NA	TGTGCCAGCAGCTCGGGGACAGTTAATTCACCCCTCCACTTT	CASSSGTVNSPLHF
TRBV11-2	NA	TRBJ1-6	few	TGTGCCAGCAGCTATGGGGCCTCCTATAATTCACCCCTCCACTTT	CASSYGASYNSPLHF
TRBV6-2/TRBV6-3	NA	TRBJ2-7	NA	TGTGCCAGCAGTTACGACTCAAACTACGAGCAGTACTTC	CASSYDSNYEQYF
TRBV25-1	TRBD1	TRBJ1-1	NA	TGTGCCAGCAGCCCAGGGGGAGAAGCTTTCTTT	CASSPGGEAFF
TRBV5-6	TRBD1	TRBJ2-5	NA	TGTGCCAGCAGTTCCGGGACAGAGGAAGAGACCCAGTACTTC	CASSSGTEEETQYF
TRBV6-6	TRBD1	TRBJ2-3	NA	TGTGCCAGCAGTTACGACGGGACAGACACAGATACGCAGTATTTT	CASSYDGTDTDTQYF
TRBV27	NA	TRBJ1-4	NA	TGTGCCAGCAGTAAAAGGACAGATAATGAAAAACTGTTTTTT	CASSKRTDNEKLFF
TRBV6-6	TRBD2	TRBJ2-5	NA	TGTGCCAGCAGTTGGTCGGGAGGGATGGATGAGACCCAGTACTTC	CASSWSGGMDETQYF
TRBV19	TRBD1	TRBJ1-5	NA	TGTGCCAGTAGTATAGGGGGAGGGGGCAGCAATCAGCCCCAGCATTTT	CASSIGGGGSNQPQHF
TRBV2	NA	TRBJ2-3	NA	TGTGCCAGCAGTGAGGGGACTCTAGAACTCTTTAATACGCAGTATTTT	CASSEGTLELFNTQYF
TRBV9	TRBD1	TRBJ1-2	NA	TGTGCCAGCAGCGTAGAGAGGGCAGGGGGGTCCTATGGCTACACCTTC	CASSVERAGGSYGYTF
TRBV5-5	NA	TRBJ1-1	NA	TGTGCCAGCAGCTCGACAGGTTATGAAGCTTTCTTT	CASSSTGYEAFF
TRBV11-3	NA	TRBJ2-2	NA	TGTGCCAGCAGCTTTGAAGGGAGGTCCGGGGAGCTGTTTTTT	CASSFEGRSGELFF
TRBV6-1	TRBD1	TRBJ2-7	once	TGTGCCAGCAGTGAAGGACAGGGCAGGGAGCAGTACTTC	CASSEGQGREQYF
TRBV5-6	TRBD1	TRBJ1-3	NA	TGTGCCAGCAGCTTAAACGGACAGGGGGTTGTTGGAAACACCATATATTTT	CASSLNGQGVVGNTIYF
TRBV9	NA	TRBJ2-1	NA	TGTGCCAGCAGCGGGCCCTATGGGGGCAATGAGCAGTTCTTC	CASSGPYGGNEQFF
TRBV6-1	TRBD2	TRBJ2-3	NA	TGTGCCAGCAGTGATGTTAGCGGGGGGCCAGATACGCAGTATTTT	CASSDVSGGPDTQYF
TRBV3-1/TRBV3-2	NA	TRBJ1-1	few	TGTGCCAGCAGCCAAGCCCTTGAAGCTTTCTTT	CASSQALEAFF
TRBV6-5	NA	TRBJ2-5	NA	TGTGCCAGCAGTTACTTGGGGGCCCGGGAGACCCAGTACTTC	CASSYLGARETQYF
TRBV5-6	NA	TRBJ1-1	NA	TGTGCCAGCAGCTTTGTCCTTCTGGACACTGAAGCTTTCTTT	CASSFVLLDTEAFF
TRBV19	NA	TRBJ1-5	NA	TGTGCCAGTTTGTTCTCGGGGCAGGGGCGCAATCAGCCCCAGCATTTT	CASLFSGQGRNQPQHF
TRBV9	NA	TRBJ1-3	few	TGTGCCAGCAGCCCGTCTGGAAACACCATATATTTT	CASSPSGNTIYF
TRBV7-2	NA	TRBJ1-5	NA	TGTGCCAGCAGCTTATTTGGGGCCCCCAATCAGCCCCAGCATTTT	CASSLFGAPNQPQHF
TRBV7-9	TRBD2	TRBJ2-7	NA	TGTGCCAGCAGCCCAACGACACTAGCGGGGGGGTACGAGCAGTACTTC	CASSPTTLAGGYEQYF
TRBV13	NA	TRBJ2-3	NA	TGTGCCAGCAGTCCAGGGTACCTTGATACGCAGTATTTT	CASSPGYLDTQYF
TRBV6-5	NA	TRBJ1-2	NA	TGTGCCACCCGCCGGGTGGAGGGTGGGGGCTACACCTTC	CATRRVEGGGYTF
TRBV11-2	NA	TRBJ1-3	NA	TGTGCCAGCAGCCCCACAGGGTCTCGCTCTGGAAACACCATATATTTT	CASSPTGSRSGNTIYF
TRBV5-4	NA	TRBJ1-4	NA	TGTGCCAGCAGCTTGGGCGGGTCCGAGGGCGAAAAACTGTTTTTT	CASSLGGSEGEKLFF
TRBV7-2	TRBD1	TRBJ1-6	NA	TGTGCCAGCAGCTTAGGGCCGGACAGGGCGTCTCCACCCCTCCACTTT	CASSLGPDRASPPLHF
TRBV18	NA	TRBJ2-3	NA	TGTGCCAGCTCAGTGCTTGGCCAAGATACGCAGTATTTT	CASSVLGQDTQYF
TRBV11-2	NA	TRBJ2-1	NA	TGTGCCAGCAGCTGGCCACTAGGAGGTAATGAGCAGTTCTTC	CASSWPLGGNEQFF
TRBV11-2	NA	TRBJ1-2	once	TGTGCCAGCAGCACGCGATGGCGACAAACGGGGACCTATGGCTACACCTTC	CASSTRWRQTGTYGYTF
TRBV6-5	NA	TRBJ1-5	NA	TGTGCCAGCAAGACAGGCACAGGGCAGCCCCAGCATTTT	CASKTGTGQPQHF
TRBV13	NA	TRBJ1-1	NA	TGTGCCAGCAGCTCGGCCGTTGGACTGATGAACACTGAAGCTTTCTTT	CASSSAVGLMNTEAFF
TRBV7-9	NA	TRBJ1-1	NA	TGTGCCAGCAGCTTGGGGAGCCCTGAAGCTTTCTTT	CASSLGSPEAFF
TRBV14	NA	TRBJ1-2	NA	TGTGCCAGCAGCCATCTAGACGAGTTCCTAGGGGGCTATGGCTACACCTTC	CASSHLDEFLGGYGYTF